Below are 26 T cell receptor beta chains sequenced from a single sample in a study of cytomegalovirus exposure and HLA in healthy donors. Some clones are missing from TCRdb's copy, which holds only in-frame ones; the method was immunoSEQ multiplex PCR. The sample has 150,000 to 200,000 clones; approximately 84% are singletons. Sequencing was carried out using PBMCs. Receptors were obtained from a man younger than 40 in good health and CMV-seropositive.

The rearrangement joins TRBV6-1 to TRBJ1-4; possible D gene TRBD1, 5 bases. This CDR3 has 14 residues. Trimming took off 7 bases at V and 7 bases at J, with 16 bases between the two ends. The V gene's germline CDR1 is MNHNS and CDR2 SASEGT. Written as DNA, the CDR3 is TGTGCCAGCACCTCTGGGTGGGGGGGTGAAAAACTGTTTTTT. This gives the protein CASTSGWGGEKLFF.

J is TRBJ1-6 and V is TRBV9, with D unresolved. This CDR3 region has 14 residues. The V and J ends lost 4 bases and 5 bases respectively, with 10 bases between them. CDR1 is SGDLS, CDR2 YYNGEE, per germline. The CDR3 DNA is TGTGCCAGCAGCACAAGGCAGGATAATTCACCCCTCCACTTT. Protein sequence: CASSTRQDNSPLHF.

The chain has TRBV10-1 and TRBJ2-1; D gene uncertain. Between the trimmed V and J ends, which lost 3 bases and 6 bases, there was a span of 6 bases. The CDR3 sequence is 12 residues long. Germline V lookup: CDR1 WNHNN, CDR2 SYGVQD (reference sequence). The CDR3 DNA is TGCGCCAGCAGTGAATCGGGCAATGAGCAGTTCTTC. This sequence encodes CASSESGNEQFF.

The rearrangement joins TRBV28 to TRBJ1-6, with 10 bases fitting TRBD1. The CDR3 runs 18 residues. V shed 4 bases, J shed 10 bases, and the junction held 16 bases outside the gene matches. Germline V gene data show CDR1 as MDHEN and CDR2 as SYDVKM. CDR3 sequence: CASSSAIRDRGPWSPLHF. The CDR3 region has the DNA TGTGCCAGCAGTTCCGCCATAAGGGACAGGGGACCGTGGTCACCCCTCCACTTT. The whole variable domain, filled in from reference TRBV28 and TRBJ1-6, reads DVKVTQSSRYLVKRTGEKVFLECVQDMDHENMFWYRQDPGLGLRLIYFSYDVKMKEKGDIPEGYSVSREKKERFSLILESASTNQTSMYLCASSSAIRDRGPWSPLHFGNGTRLTVT.

The V and J genes are TRBV10-3 and TRBJ1-2, with TRBD1 identical over 10 bases. Germline V CDR1 and CDR2: ENHRY, SYGVKD. V lost 4 bases and J lost 3; bases outside the gene matches: 8. The CDR3 has 16 residues. The CDR3 loop reads CAISVPPGTGDYGYTF. CDR3 nucleotides: TGTGCCATCAGTGTTCCACCCGGGACAGGGGACTATGGCTACACCTTC.

The V call is TRBV7-9, the J call TRBJ2-1; the D gene is possibly TRBD1 (6 bases). The CDR3 length is 15 residues. V was shortened by 4 bases and J by 5 bases, with 15 bases between the two germline ends. CDR1 SEHNR and CDR2 FQNEAQ come from the germline V gene (reference sequence). CDR3 in DNA: TGTGCCAGCAGCTGGGTGAAAGGACAGAACAATGAGCAGTTCTTC. Translated, it gives CASSWVKGQNNEQFF.

This rearrangement joins TRBV7-2 to TRBJ2-1, with 10 bases aligning to TRBD2. Germline lookup yields CDR1 SGHTA and CDR2 FQGNSA. The CDR3 covers 16 residues. V trimming: 4 bases; J trimming: 5 bases; junction bases outside the gene matches: 8. CDR3 DNA sequence: TGTGCCAGCAGCTCAAGGCTAGCGGGAGTGAACAATGAGCAGTTCTTC. Amino acid sequence: CASSSRLAGVNNEQFF. Full variable domain (outside the CDR3, taken from reference TRBV7-2 and TRBJ2-1): GAGVSQSPSNKVTEKGKDVELRCDPISGHTALYWYRQSLGQGLEFLIYFQGNSAPDKSGLPSDRFSAERTGGSVSTLTIQRTQQEDSAVYLCASSSRLAGVNNEQFFGPGTRLTVL.

The rearrangement uses TRBV13 and TRBJ1-1; the match to TRBD1 covers 12 bases. Germline loops: CDR1 PRHDT, CDR2 FYEKMQ (reference sequence). The CDR3 runs to 15 residues. J lost 7 bases, V lost 3 bases, and 6 bases had no gene match. The CDR3: CASSLAGTGGGEAFF. The CDR3 bases are TGTGCCAGCAGCTTGGCCGGGACAGGGGGCGGTGAAGCTTTCTTT. Variable domain in full (rest from reference TRBV13 and TRBJ1-1): AAGVIQSPRHLIKEKRETATLKCYPIPRHDTVYWYQQGPGQDPQFLISFYEKMQSDKGSIPDRFSAQQFSDYHSELNMSSLELGDSALYFCASSLAGTGGGEAFFGQGTRLTVV.

As concerns this clone: The junction departs from the called germline gene at one end, perhaps through a read error. The chain links TRBV5-6 to TRBJ2-3; possibly TRBD1 for D (5 bases). Germline CDR1 SGHDT, CDR2 YYEEEE. CDR3 length: 13 amino acids. In DNA form, the CDR3 reads TGTGCCAGCAGCTTGAATCCGACAGACACGCAGTATTTT. Translating it yields CASSLNPTDTQYF.

The chain has TRBV30 and TRBJ2-3, with TRBD1 matching over 9 bases. V was clipped by 1 base and J by 10 bases; unmatched bases: 9. CDR3 length: 14 residues. The germline V gene has CDR1 GTSNPN and CDR2 SVGIG (reference sequence). CDR3 residues: CAWSETGGGEAQYF. For the CDR3, the DNA is TGTGCCTGGAGTGAGACAGGGGGAGGGGAGGCGCAGTATTTT. Full variable domain (missing parts from reference TRBV30 and TRBJ2-3): SQTIHQWPATLVQPVGSPLSLECTVEGTSNPNLYWYRQAAGRGLQLLFYSVGIGQISSEVPQNLSASRPQDRQFILSSKKLLLSDSGFYLCAWSETGGGEAQYFGPGTRLTVL.

The genes are TRBV29-1 and TRBJ2-7, with TRBD1 matching over 7 bases. CDR1 and CDR2 (germline): SQVTM, ANQGSEA. CDR3 length: 13 residues. Trimming took 1 base from V and 6 from J; bases not matched to a gene: 6. The CDR3 DNA follows: TGCAGCGTTGAAGTACAGGGGTTATTCGAGCAGTACTTC. Its protein is CSVEVQGLFEQYF.

The chain joins TRBV28 to TRBJ1-4; the match to TRBD1 covers 7 bases. The germline V gene encodes CDR1 MDHEN and CDR2 SYDVKM. The junction had 9 bases not matched to a gene; V was cut back by 6 bases and J by 8 bases. This CDR3 has 14 residues. The CDR3 nucleotides are TGTGCCAGCAGCCGGGACAGCTTCCGCGAAAAACTGTTTTTT. As protein: CASSRDSFREKLFF.

The rearrangement links TRBV7-3 to TRBJ2-1; the match to TRBD2 covers 9 bases. Trimming at V came to 6 bases and at J to 7 bases, leaving 10 bases not matched to a gene. This CDR3 is built from 15 residues. CDR1 and CDR2 (germline): SGHTA, FQGTGA. The CDR3 sequence: CASSLMSSGGNEQFF. In DNA, the CDR3 is TGTGCCAGCAGTCTCATGAGTAGCGGGGGAAATGAGCAGTTCTTC.

This clone has just one count. The CDR3, as DNA: TGTGCCAGCAGTTCCTCCCAGGGTTCCAATGAAAAACTGTTTTTT. Translating gives CASSSSQGSNEKLFF. The chain carries TRBV28 and TRBJ1-4; weak D call: TRBD1 (5 bases). CDR1 MDHEN and CDR2 SYDVKM come from the germline V gene. The V end lost 4 bases, the J end lost 5 bases, and 14 bases lay between the germline ends. The CDR3 has 15 residues.

This clone was seen a single time. The CDR3 loop reads CASSRKSVGDEQFF. The CDR3 region has the DNA TGTGCCAGCAGCAGGAAGTCGGTTGGCGATGAGCAGTTCTTC. The chain links TRBV27 to TRBJ2-1; D is unresolved. The CDR3 is 14 amino acids. CDR1 and CDR2 from the germline V gene are MNHEY and SMNVEV (reference sequence). Trimming removed 6 bases at V and 8 bases at J, with 17 bases between.

This clone was counted a few times. This chain uses TRBV7-2 with TRBJ1-5; no clear D. V shed 6 bases and J shed 6 bases, with 9 bases lying between them. The V gene's germline CDR1 is SGHTA and CDR2 FQGNSA. The CDR3 consists of 12 residues. The CDR3 nucleotides read TGTGCCAGCAGGTCGGAGGGTCAGCCCCAGCATTTT. It specifies CASRSEGQPQHF.

This chain joins TRBV9 and TRBJ2-7; 9 nucleotides line up with TRBD1. V trimming: 4 bases; J trimming: 2 bases; junction bases outside the gene matches: 4. The CDR3 runs 14 residues. Germline V gene data show CDR1 as SGDLS and CDR2 as YYNGEE. The CDR3 loop is CASSSWDRAYEQYF. CDR3 DNA: TGTGCCAGCAGCTCGTGGGACAGGGCCTACGAGCAGTACTTC.

The rearrangement uses TRBV29-1 and TRBJ2-1, with a possible D match to TRBD2 (7 bases). The CDR3 extends over 13 amino acids. Germline-derived CDR1 and CDR2 are SQVTM and ANQGSEA. The V end lost 4 bases, the J end lost 5 bases, and 12 bases lay between the germline ends. CDR3 sequence reads: CSVAGGDHNEQFF. In DNA, the CDR3 is TGCAGCGTTGCGGGGGGCGACCACAATGAGCAGTTCTTC.

The chain combines TRBV9 with TRBJ1-5; the match to TRBD1 covers 9 bases. With V trimmed by 4 bases and J by 10 bases, 9 bases remained unmatched. This CDR3 has 14 amino acids. Per the germline V gene, CDR1 is SGDLS and CDR2 is YYNGEE. The CDR3 DNA reads TGTGCCAGCAGCCCCGGACAGGGGATCTTACCCCAGCATTTT. It translates to CASSPGQGILPQHF.

This clone has just one count. The chain employs TRBV5-6 and TRBJ1-1; D not certain. Trimming took off 6 bases at V and 7 bases at J, with 16 bases between the two ends. The V gene's germline CDR1 is SGHDT and CDR2 YYEEEE. This CDR3 has 13 amino acids. The CDR3 here is CASTWLPRDEAFF. CDR3 nucleotide sequence: TGTGCCAGCACCTGGCTCCCTCGGGATGAAGCTTTCTTT.

This chain links TRBV11-2 with TRBJ1-5, with D possibly TRBD1 on 6 matching bases. This CDR3 contains 16 residues. The germline V and J ends were trimmed by 4 bases and 8 bases, with 21 bases remaining between them. Germline V gene sequence: CDR1 SGHAT, CDR2 FQNNGV. Written as DNA, the CDR3 is TGTGCCAGCAGCTCAATAACCGGGACACGGGTAAAGCCCCAGCATTTT. Translation: CASSSITGTRVKPQHF.

The rearrangement uses TRBV28 and TRBJ1-1; 11 nucleotides match TRBD1. The length of the CDR3 is 15 residues. Germline assignment: CDR1 MDHEN and CDR2 SYDVKM. V trimming: 5 bases; J trimming: 6 bases; junction bases outside the gene matches: 8. The CDR3 region has the DNA TGTGCCAGCAGTCCCGGGACAGGGGGTTTAGCTGAAGCTTTCTTT. Protein: CASSPGTGGLAEAFF. The full variable domain, in which reference TRBV28 and TRBJ1-1 provide the parts outside the CDR3, is DVKVTQSSRYLVKRTGEKVFLECVQDMDHENMFWYRQDPGLGLRLIYFSYDVKMKEKGDIPEGYSVSREKKERFSLILESASTNQTSMYLCASSPGTGGLAEAFFGQGTRLTVV.

V is TRBV29-1 and J is TRBJ1-3, with a weak D call TRBD1 (6 bases). The CDR3 loop spans 13 amino acids. The V end lost 5 bases, the J end lost 4 bases, and 12 bases lay between the germline ends. Per germline, CDR1 SQVTM and CDR2 ANQGSEA. CDR3 residues: CSVRPTGGNTIYF. The CDR3 region has the DNA TGCAGCGTTCGCCCTACAGGGGGAAACACCATATATTTT.

This chain links TRBV5-4 with TRBJ2-7; 12 bases match TRBD2. This CDR3 is 16 amino acids long. Germline trimming cut 4 bases from V and 2 bases from J; bases unmatched to any gene: 7. The germline gives CDR1 SGHNT, CDR2 YYREEE (reference sequence). CDR3 nucleotide sequence: TGTGCCAGCAGCCCTTACCGGACTAGCGGGACCTACGAGCAGTACTTC. As protein: CASSPYRTSGTYEQYF.

V gene TRBV29-1 combines with J gene TRBJ1-5, with D uncertain. The germline gives CDR1 SQVTM, CDR2 ANQGSEA. Trimming removed 0 bases at V and 5 bases at J, with 8 bases between. The CDR3 loop spans 13 amino acids. CDR3 bases: TGCAGCGTTGAAGAACGGTCGGATCAGCCCCAGCATTTT. Translated: CSVEERSDQPQHF.

This clone has just a few counts. The chain has TRBV5-5 and TRBJ1-6, with 7 positions matching TRBD1. CDR3 length equals 15 residues. The junction had 7 bases not matched to a gene; V was cut back by 2 bases and J by 8 bases. Per the germline V gene, CDR1 is SGHKS and CDR2 is YYEKEE (reference sequence). The CDR3 is CASSFTDRPYSPLHF. The CDR3 bases are TGTGCCAGCAGCTTTACGGACAGGCCCTATTCACCCCTCCACTTT.